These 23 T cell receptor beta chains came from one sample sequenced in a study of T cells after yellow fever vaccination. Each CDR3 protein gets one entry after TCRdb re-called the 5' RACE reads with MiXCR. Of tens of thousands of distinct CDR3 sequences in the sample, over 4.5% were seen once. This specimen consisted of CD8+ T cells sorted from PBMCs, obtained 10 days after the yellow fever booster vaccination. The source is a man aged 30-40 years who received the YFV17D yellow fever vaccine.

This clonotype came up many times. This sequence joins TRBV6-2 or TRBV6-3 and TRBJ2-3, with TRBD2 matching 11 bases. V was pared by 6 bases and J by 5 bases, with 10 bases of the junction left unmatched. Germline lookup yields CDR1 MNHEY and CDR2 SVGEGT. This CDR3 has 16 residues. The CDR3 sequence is CASRRASGRWGDTQYF. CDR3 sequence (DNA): TGTGCCAGCAGAAGAGCTAGCGGGAGGTGGGGAGATACGCAGTATTTT.

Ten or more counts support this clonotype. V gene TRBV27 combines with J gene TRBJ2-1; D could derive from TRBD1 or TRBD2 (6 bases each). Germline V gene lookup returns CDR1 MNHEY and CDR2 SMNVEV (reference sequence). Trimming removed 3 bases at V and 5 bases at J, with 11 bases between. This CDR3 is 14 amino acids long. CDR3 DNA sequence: TGTGCCAGCAGTTTGGGGGGCACTAACAATGAGCAGTTCTTC. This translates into CASSLGGTNNEQFF.

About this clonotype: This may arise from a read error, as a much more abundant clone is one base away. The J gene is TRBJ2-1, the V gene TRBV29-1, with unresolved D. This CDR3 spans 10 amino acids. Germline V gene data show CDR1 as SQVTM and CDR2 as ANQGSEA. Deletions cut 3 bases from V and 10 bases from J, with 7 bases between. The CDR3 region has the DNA TGCAGCGTTGACCAGAGGGAGCAGTTCTTC. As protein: CSVDQREQFF.

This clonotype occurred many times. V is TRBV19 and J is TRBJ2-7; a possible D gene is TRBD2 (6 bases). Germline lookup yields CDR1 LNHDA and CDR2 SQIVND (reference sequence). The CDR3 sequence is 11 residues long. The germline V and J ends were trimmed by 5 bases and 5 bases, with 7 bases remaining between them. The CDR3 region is CASSWGDEQYF. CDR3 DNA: TGTGCCAGTAGTTGGGGGGACGAGCAGTACTTC.

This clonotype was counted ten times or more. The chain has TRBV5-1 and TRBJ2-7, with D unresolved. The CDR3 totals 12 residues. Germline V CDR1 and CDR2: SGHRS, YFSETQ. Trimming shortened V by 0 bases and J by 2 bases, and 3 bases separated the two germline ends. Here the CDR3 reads CASSLETYEQYF. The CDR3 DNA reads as TGCGCCAGCAGCTTGGAGACCTACGAGCAGTACTTC.

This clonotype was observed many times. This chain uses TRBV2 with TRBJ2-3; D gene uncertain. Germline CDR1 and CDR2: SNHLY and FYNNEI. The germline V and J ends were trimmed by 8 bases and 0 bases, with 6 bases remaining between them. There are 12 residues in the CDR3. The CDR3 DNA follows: TGTGCCAGCCCGACGAGCACAGATACGCAGTATTTT. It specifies CASPTSTDTQYF.

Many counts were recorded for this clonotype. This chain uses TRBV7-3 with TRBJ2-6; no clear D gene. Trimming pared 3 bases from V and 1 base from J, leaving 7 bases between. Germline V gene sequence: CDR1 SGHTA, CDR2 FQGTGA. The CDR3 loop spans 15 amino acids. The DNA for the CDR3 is TGTGCCAGCAGCTTTTACCCGTCTGGGGCCAACGTCCTGACTTTC. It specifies CASSFYPSGANVLTF.

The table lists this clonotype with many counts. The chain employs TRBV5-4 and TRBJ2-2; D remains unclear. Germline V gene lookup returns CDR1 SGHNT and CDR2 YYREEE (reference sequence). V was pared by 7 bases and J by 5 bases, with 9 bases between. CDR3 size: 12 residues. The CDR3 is CASPGLTGELFF. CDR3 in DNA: TGTGCCAGCCCAGGCCTAACCGGGGAGCTGTTTTTT.

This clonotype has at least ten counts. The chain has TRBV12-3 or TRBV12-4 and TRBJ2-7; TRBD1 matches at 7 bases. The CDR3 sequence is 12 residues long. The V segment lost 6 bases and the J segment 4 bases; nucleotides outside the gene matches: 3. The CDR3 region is CASRGDSYEQYF. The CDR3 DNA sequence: TGTGCCAGCAGGGGGGACAGTTACGAGCAGTACTTC.

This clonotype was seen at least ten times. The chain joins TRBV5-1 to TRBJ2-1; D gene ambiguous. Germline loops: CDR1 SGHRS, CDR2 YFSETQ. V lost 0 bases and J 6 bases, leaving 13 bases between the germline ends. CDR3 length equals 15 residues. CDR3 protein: CASSLEGIKVNEQFF. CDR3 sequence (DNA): TGCGCCAGCAGCTTGGAGGGAATCAAGGTCAATGAGCAGTTCTTC.

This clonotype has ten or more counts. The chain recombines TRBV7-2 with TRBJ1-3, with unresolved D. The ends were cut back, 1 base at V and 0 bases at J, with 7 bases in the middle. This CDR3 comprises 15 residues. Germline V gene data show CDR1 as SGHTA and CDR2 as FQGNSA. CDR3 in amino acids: CASSLGYSSGNTIYF. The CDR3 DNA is TGTGCCAGCAGCTTAGGTTATAGCTCTGGAAACACCATATATTTT.

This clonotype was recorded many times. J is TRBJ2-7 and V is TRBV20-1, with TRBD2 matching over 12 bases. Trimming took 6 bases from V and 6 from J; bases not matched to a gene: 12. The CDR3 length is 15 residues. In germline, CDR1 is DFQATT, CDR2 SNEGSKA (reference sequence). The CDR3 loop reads CSAPTPTSGSFEQYF. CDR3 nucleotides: TGCAGTGCCCCTACGCCGACTAGCGGGAGCTTCGAGCAGTACTTC.

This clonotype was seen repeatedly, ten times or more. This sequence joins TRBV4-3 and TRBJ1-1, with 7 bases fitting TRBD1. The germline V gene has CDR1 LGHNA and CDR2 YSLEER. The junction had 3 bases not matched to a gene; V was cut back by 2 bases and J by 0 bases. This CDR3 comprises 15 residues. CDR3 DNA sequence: TGCGCCAGCAGCCAACCGGGACAGATGAACACTGAAGCTTTCTTT. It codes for CASSQPGQMNTEAFF.

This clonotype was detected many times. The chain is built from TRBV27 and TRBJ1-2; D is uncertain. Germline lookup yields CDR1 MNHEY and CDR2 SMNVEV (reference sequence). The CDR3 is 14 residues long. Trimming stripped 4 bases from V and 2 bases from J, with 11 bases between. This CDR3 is CASSSLPLNYGYTF. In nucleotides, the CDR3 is TGTGCCAGCAGTTCACTCCCCCTGAACTATGGCTACACCTTC.

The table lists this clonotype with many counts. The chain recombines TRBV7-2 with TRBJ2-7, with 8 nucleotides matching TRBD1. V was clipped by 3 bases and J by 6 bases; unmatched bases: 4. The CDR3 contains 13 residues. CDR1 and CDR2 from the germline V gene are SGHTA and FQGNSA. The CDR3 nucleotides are TGTGCCAGCAGCTTTGGCAGGGGGCCCGAGCAGTACTTC. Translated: CASSFGRGPEQYF.

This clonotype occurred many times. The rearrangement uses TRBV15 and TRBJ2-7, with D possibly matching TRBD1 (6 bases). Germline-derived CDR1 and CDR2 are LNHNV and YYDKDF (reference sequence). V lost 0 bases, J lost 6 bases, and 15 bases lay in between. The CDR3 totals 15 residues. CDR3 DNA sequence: TGTGCCACCAGCAGAGATCTTGGGGGCCCCGGCGAGCAGTACTTC. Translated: CATSRDLGGPGEQYF.

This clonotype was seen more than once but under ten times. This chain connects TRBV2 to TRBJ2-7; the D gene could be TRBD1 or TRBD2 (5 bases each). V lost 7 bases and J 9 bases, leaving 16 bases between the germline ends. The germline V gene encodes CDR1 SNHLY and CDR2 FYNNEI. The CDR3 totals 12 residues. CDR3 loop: CASTDRAAGQYF. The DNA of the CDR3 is TGTGCCAGCACAGACAGAGCCGCGGGGCAGTACTTC.

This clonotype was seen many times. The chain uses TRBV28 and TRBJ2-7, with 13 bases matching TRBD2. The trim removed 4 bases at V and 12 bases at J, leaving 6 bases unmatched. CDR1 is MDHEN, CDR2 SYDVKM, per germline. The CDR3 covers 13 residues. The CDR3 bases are TGTGCCAGCAGTTGGACTAGCGGGAGTTTCCCGTACTTC. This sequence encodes CASSWTSGSFPYF.

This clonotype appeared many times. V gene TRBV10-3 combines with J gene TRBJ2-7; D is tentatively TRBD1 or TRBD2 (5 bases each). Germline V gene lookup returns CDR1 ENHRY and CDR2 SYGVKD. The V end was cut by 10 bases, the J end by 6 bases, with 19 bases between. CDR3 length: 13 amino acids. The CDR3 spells CASKPGTAGEQYF. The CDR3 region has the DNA TGTGCCAGCAAACCCGGGACCGCGGGCGAGCAGTACTTC.

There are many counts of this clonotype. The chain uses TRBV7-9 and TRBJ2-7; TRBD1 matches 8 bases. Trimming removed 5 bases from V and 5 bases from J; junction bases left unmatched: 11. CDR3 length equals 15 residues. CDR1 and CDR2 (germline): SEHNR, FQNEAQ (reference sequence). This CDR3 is CASSPLRTGWDEQYF. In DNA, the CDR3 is TGTGCCAGCAGCCCACTACGGACAGGGTGGGACGAGCAGTACTTC.

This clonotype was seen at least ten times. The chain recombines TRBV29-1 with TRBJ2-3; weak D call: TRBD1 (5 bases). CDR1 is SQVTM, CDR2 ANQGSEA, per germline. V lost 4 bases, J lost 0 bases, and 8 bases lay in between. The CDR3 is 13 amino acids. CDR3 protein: CSVVGPSTDTQYF. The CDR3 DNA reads TGCAGCGTTGTGGGGCCAAGCACAGATACGCAGTATTTT.

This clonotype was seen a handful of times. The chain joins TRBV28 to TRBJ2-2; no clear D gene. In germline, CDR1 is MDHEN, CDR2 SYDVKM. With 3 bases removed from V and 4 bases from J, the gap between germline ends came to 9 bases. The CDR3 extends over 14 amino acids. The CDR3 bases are TGTGCCAGCAGTTTTTCGGAGATCACCGGGGAGCTGTTTTTT. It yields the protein CASSFSEITGELFF.

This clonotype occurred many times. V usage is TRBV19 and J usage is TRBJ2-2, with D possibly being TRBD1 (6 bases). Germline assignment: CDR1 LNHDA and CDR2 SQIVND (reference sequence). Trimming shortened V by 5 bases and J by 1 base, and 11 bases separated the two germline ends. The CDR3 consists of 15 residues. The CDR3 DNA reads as TGTGCCAGTAGTGCCGGGACATGGAACACCGGGGAGCTGTTTTTT. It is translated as CASSAGTWNTGELFF.